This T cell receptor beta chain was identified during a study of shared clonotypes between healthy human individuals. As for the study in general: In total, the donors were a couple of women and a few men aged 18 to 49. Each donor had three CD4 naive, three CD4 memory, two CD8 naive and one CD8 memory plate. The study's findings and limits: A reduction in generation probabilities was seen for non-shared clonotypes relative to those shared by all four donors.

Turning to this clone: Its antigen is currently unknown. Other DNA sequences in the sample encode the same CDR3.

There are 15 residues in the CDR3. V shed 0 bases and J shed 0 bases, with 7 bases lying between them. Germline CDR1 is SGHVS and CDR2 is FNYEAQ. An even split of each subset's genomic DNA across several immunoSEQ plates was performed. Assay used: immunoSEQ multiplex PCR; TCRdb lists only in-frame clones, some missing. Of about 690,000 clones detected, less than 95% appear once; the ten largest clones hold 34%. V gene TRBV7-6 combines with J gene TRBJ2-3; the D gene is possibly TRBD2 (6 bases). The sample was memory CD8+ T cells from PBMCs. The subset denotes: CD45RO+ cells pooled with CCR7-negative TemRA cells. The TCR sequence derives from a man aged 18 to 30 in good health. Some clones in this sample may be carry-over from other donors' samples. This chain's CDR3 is CASSLASGSTDTQYF. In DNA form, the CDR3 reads TGTGCCAGCAGCTTAGCAAGCGGGAGCACAGATACGCAGTATTTT. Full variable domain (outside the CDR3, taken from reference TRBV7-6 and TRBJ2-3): GAGVSQSPRYKVTKRGQDVALRCDPISGHVSLYWYRQALGQGPEFLTYFNYEAQQDKSGLPNDRFSAERPEGSISTLTIQRTEQRDSAMYRCASSLASGSTDTQYFGPGTRLTVL.